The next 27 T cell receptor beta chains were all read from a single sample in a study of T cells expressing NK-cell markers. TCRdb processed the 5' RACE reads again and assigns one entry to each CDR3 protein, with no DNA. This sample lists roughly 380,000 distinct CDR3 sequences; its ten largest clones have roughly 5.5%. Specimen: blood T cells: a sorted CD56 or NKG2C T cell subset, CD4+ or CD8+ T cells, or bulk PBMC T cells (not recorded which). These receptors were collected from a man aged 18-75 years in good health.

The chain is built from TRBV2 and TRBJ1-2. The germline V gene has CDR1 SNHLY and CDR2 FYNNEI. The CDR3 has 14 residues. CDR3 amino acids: CASTREGANYGYTF.

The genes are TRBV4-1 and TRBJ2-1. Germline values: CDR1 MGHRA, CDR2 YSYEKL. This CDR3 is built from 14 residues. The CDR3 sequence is CASGWHSSYNEQFF.

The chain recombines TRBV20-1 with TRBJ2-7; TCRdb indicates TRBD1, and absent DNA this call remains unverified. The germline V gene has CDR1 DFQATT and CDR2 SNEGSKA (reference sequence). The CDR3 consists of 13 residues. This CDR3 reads CSVVQISSYEQYF.

CDR3: CASSLGGAASYEQYF. The chain employs TRBV7-3 and TRBJ2-7; TCRdb lists TRBD1, though no DNA is available to test this call. CDR3 size: 15 residues. The germline gives CDR1 SGHTA, CDR2 FQGTGA.

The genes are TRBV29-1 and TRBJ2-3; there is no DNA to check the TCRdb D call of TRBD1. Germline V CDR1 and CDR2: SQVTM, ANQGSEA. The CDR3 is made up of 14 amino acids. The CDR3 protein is CSVPHAGVRDTQYF.

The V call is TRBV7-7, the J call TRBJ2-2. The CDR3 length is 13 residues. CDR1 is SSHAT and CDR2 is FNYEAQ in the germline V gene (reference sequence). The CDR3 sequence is CASSLAPSGELFF.

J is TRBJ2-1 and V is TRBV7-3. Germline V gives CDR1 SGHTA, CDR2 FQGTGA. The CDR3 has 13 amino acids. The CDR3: CASSLTPSHEQFF.

The CDR3 sequence: CASSSRKTGPTEAFF. This sequence joins TRBV18 and TRBJ1-1; TCRdb indicates TRBD1, and absent DNA this call remains unverified. CDR3 length: 15 amino acids. Germline values: CDR1 KGHSH, CDR2 LQKENI.

CDR3 in amino acids: CASSVEQVFREQYF. The chain combines TRBV2 with TRBJ2-7; TCRdb gives TRBD1 as the D gene, but with no DNA this cannot be confirmed. The CDR3 consists of 14 residues. Germline-derived CDR1 and CDR2 are SNHLY and FYNNEI.

Here the CDR3 reads CASSLGQTNTGELFF. The chain recombines TRBV12-3 or TRBV12-4 with TRBJ2-2. The CDR3 spans 15 residues.

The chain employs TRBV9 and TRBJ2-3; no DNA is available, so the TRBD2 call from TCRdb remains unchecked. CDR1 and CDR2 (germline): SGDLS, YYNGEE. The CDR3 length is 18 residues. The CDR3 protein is CASSVAPSGASGTDTQYF.

CDR3 region: CASSPGHRKEETQYF. The chain couples TRBV18 to TRBJ2-5. Looked up from germline, CDR1 is KGHSH and CDR2 is LQKENI. The CDR3 has 15 amino acids.

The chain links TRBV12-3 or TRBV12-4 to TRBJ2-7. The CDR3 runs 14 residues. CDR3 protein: CASSFGLTTYEQYF.

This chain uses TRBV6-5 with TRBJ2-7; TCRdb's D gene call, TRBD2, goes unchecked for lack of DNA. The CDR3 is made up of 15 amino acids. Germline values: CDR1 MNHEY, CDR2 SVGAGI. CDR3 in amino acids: CASSYLRLAAYEQYF.

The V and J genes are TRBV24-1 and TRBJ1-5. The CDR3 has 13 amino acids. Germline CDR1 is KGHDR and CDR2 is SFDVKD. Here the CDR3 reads CATRDRRNQPQHF.

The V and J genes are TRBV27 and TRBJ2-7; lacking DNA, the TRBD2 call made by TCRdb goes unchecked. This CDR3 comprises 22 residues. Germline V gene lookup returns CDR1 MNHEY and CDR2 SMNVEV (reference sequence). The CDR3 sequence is CASSLSLDWTSGSFYGVYEQYF.

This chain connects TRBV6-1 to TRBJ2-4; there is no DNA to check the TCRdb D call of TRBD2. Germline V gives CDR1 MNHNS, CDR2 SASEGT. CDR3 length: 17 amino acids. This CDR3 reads CASSEVGGYNAKNIQYF.

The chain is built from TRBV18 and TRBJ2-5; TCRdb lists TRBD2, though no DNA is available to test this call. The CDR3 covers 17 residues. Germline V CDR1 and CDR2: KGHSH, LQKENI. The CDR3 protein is CASSPDLEWVGRETQYF. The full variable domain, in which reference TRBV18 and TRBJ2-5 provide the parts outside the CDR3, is NAGVMQNPRHLVRRRGQEARLRCSPMKGHSHVYWYRQLPEEGLKFMVYLQKENIIDESGMPKERFSAEFPKEGPSILRIQQVVRGDSAAYFCASSPDLEWVGRETQYFGPGTRLLVL.

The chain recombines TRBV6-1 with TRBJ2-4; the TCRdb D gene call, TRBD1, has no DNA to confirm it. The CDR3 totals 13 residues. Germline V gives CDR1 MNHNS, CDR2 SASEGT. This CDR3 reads CASSDKGPRRLYF.

CDR3 residues: CASSRGGQAGQPQHF. The chain employs TRBV4-2 and TRBJ1-5; TCRdb's assignment of TRBD1 cannot be checked, as there is no DNA. The CDR3 contains 15 residues. CDR1 is LGHNA, CDR2 YNFKEQ, per germline.

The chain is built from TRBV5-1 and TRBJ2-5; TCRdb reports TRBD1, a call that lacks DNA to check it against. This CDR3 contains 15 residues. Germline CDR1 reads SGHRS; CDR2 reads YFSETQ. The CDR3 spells CASSLGPPRGETQYF. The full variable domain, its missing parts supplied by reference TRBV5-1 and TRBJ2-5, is KAGVTQTPRYLIKTRGQQVTLSCSPISGHRSVSWYQQTPGQGLQFLFEYFSETQRNKGNFPGRFSGRQFSNSRSEMNVSTLELGDSALYLCASSLGPPRGETQYFGPGTRLLVL.

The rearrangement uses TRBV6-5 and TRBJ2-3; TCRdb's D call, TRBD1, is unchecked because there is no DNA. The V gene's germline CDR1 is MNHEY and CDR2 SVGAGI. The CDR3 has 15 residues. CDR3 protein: CASRQRDRVSDTQYF.

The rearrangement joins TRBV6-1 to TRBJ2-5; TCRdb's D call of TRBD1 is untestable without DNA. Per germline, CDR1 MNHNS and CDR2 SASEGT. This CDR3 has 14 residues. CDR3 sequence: CASRPVRGQETQYF.

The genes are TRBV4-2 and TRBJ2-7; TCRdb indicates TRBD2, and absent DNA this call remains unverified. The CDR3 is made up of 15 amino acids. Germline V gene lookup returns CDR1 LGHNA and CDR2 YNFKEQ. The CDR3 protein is CASSQVWAGGSEQYF.

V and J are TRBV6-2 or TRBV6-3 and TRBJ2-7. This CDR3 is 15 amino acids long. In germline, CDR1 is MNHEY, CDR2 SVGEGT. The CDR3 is CASSPTAQISYEQYF.

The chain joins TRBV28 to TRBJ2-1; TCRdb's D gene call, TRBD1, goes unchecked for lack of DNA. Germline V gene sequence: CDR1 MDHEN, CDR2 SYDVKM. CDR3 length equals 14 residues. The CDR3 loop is CASRGGQGYNEQFF.

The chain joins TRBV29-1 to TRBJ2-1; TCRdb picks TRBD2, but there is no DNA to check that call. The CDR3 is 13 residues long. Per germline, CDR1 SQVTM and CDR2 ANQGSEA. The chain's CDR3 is CSVSSLGGGEQFF.